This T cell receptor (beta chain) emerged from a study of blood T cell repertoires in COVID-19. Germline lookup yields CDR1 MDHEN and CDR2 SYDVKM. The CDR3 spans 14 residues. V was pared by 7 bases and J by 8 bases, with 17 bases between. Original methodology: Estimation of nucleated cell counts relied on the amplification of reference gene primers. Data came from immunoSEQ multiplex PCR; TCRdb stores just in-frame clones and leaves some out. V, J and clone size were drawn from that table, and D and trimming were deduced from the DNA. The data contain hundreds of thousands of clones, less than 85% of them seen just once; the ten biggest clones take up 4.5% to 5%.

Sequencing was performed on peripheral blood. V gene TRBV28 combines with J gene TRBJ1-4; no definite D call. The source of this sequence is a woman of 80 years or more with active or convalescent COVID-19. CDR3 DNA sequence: TGTGCCAGCATCTCGACCCAAGAGGGCGAAAAACTGTTTTTT. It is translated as CASISTQEGEKLFF.